This T cell receptor (beta chain) came from a study of blood T cell repertoires in COVID-19. Study at large: Samples of COVID-19 (acute and convalescent) were obtained from the United States, Italy and Spain. Sources were T cells, B-cell-depleted T cells, or PBMCs; the material itself was cDNA or gDNA.

CDR3 length: 14 amino acids. From germline, CDR1 is SGHRS and CDR2 YFSETQ. V lost 4 bases and J lost 0, with 10 bases in between. Methods used by the authors: Reference gene primer amplification in the assay estimated nucleated cell counts. Clones were read by immunoSEQ multiplex PCR, and TCRdb kept only the in-frame ones, dropping some. V, J and clone size are taken as reported in that table, and D and trimming were inferred from the DNA itself. The sample shows about 130,000 clones, around 85% of them seen only once. The TCR comes from a man aged 25 to 45 with COVID-19, enrolled during active disease. Specimen: peripheral blood. The chain uses TRBV5-1 and TRBJ1-2; D remains ambiguous. The CDR3 coding sequence is TGCGCCAGCAGCCCCTCGGGAGCTAACTATGGCTACACCTTC. Translating gives CASSPSGANYGYTF.